A single sample gave rise to the 18 T cell receptor beta chains below, sequenced in a study of blood T cell repertoires in COVID-19. Produced via immunoSEQ multiplex PCR; TCRdb's table is partial and in-frame only. Of around 260,000 clones in the sample, roughly 90% were seen once. The sample comprised peripheral blood. These receptors were obtained from a woman in her thirties with COVID-19, enrolled during active disease.

The chain uses TRBV6-2 or TRBV6-3 and TRBJ1-1, with a tentative D call TRBD1 (5 bases). Germline V gene sequence: CDR1 MNHEY, CDR2 SVGEGT. Trimming shortened V by 0 bases and J by 8 bases, and 16 bases separated the two germline ends. The CDR3 contains 15 residues. The CDR3 region is CASSYSHRTPSEAFF. CDR3 sequence (DNA): TGTGCCAGCAGTTACTCCCATCGGACACCCTCCGAAGCTTTCTTT.

This chain joins TRBV19 and TRBJ2-2, with D maybe TRBD1 (5 bases). Trimming shortened V by 1 base and J by 6 bases, and 9 bases separated the two germline ends. Germline-derived CDR1 and CDR2 are LNHDA and SQIVND (reference sequence). The CDR3 totals 14 residues. CDR3 region: CASSIGSTAGELFF. CDR3 DNA sequence: TGTGCCAGTAGTATAGGTTCGACAGCCGGGGAGCTGTTTTTT.

The chain recombines TRBV5-1 with TRBJ2-1; TRBD2 matches 13 bases. From germline, CDR1 is SGHRS and CDR2 YFSETQ. The CDR3 is 16 amino acids. V was clipped by 3 bases and J by 9 bases; unmatched bases: 9. CDR3 nucleotides: TGCGCCAGCAGCTCCCAAACTAGCGGGAGGGTGGGTGAGCAGTTCTTC. Translated: CASSSQTSGRVGEQFF.

The chain uses TRBV2 and TRBJ2-6, with a tentative D call TRBD1 (6 bases). Germline CDR1 is SNHLY and CDR2 is FYNNEI. Trimming took 7 bases from V and 0 from J, leaving 16 bases between them. The CDR3 extends over 17 amino acids. CDR3 in amino acids: CASTPLGQNSGANVLTF. For the CDR3, the DNA is TGTGCCAGCACCCCTCTTGGACAGAACTCTGGGGCCAACGTCCTGACTTTC.

The chain has TRBV6-2 or TRBV6-3 and TRBJ1-5; unclear D gene. CDR1 is MNHEY, CDR2 SVGEGT, per germline. V gave up 2 bases and J gave up 4 bases, with 9 bases separating them. CDR3 length: 14 residues. CDR3 sequence: CASSYNGLNQPQHF. As DNA, the CDR3 is TGTGCCAGCAGTTACAATGGGCTTAATCAGCCCCAGCATTTT.

This chain uses TRBV28 with TRBJ2-1; TRBD2 agrees at 12 bases. The germline gives CDR1 MDHEN, CDR2 SYDVKM. Trimming at V came to 5 bases and at J to 3 bases, leaving 5 bases not matched to a gene. The CDR3 loop spans 16 amino acids. In nucleotides, the CDR3 is TGTGCCAGCAGTCCTAGGACTAGCGGGAACTACAATGAGCAGTTCTTC. Its protein is CASSPRTSGNYNEQFF.

There are a few counts of this clone. The chain combines TRBV4-1 with TRBJ1-4; D ambiguous. V was trimmed by 4 bases and J by 8 bases, leaving 8 bases between them. CDR1 is MGHRA, CDR2 YSYEKL, per germline. The CDR3 is made up of 12 amino acids. The DNA of the CDR3 is TGCGCCAGCAGCCTGACGGGGGAAAAACTGTTTTTT. Protein sequence: CASSLTGEKLFF.

The genes are TRBV18 and TRBJ1-3, with 9 bases matching TRBD1. CDR3 length: 14 residues. Germline assignment: CDR1 KGHSH and CDR2 LQKENI. After removal of 8 bases from V and 4 bases from J, the junction contained 6 bases not matched to a gene. DNA of the CDR3: TGTGCCAGCGCAGGACAGGGGATCGGAAACACCATATATTTT. Translating gives CASAGQGIGNTIYF.

The V call is TRBV3-1 (or the pseudogene TRBV3-2), the J call TRBJ2-7; D might be TRBD2 (5 bases). Per germline, CDR1 LGHDT and CDR2 YNNKEL (reference sequence). Trimming left V 4 bases short and J 2 bases short, with 12 bases between. The CDR3 runs to 14 residues. The CDR3 protein is CASSPGSPPYEQYF. In DNA form, the CDR3 reads TGTGCCAGCAGCCCGGGGAGTCCTCCCTACGAGCAGTACTTC.

The CDR3, as DNA: TGTGCCAGCAGCTTGGATGTCTCGAATGAGCAGTTCTTC. This encodes CASSLDVSNEQFF. This chain links TRBV5-4 with TRBJ2-1; the D is unclear. Per the germline V gene, CDR1 is SGHNT and CDR2 is YYREEE (reference sequence). Trimming shortened V by 0 bases and J by 7 bases, and 8 bases separated the two germline ends. This CDR3 spans 13 amino acids.

This clone was seen only a few times. This sequence joins TRBV10-3 and TRBJ1-2; TRBD1 is a possible D gene (5 bases). The V end was cut by 6 bases, the J end by 2 bases, with 13 bases between. CDR3 length equals 14 residues. Looked up from germline, CDR1 is ENHRY and CDR2 is SYGVKD. The CDR3 nucleotides are TGTGCCATCAGCCCCCCCGGGGGAAACTATGGCTACACCTTC. Amino acid sequence: CAISPPGGNYGYTF.

The gene calls are TRBV15 and TRBJ1-2; D is ambiguous. V dropped 0 bases and J dropped 2 bases, with 7 bases sitting between them. The CDR3 extends over 14 amino acids. Germline CDR1 is LNHNV and CDR2 is YYDKDF (reference sequence). CDR3 amino acids: CATSRDRLNYGYTF. The DNA of the CDR3 is TGTGCCACCAGCAGAGACAGATTGAACTATGGCTACACCTTC.

This rearrangement joins TRBV12-3 or TRBV12-4 to TRBJ1-1; maybe TRBD1 (6 bases). Deletions cut 3 bases from V and 3 bases from J, with 8 bases between. This CDR3 region has 13 residues. CDR3 loop: CASSFKGDTEAFF. The DNA for the CDR3 is TGTGCCAGCAGTTTCAAGGGGGACACTGAAGCTTTCTTT.

The chain has TRBV24-1 and TRBJ1-4, with 8 bases identical to TRBD1. V lost 7 bases, J lost 6 bases, and 6 bases stayed unmatched. The CDR3 runs 14 residues. Germline CDR1 KGHDR, CDR2 SFDVKD. CDR3 sequence reads: CATSDRGEDEKLFF. CDR3 nucleotides: TGTGCCACCAGCGACAGGGGAGAGGATGAAAAACTGTTTTTT.

The chain joins TRBV27 to TRBJ2-3, with 7 bases aligning to TRBD1. The V and J ends lost 3 bases and 1 base, in that order; junction bases with no gene match: 4. The CDR3 spans 15 residues. The V gene's germline CDR1 is MNHEY and CDR2 SMNVEV (reference sequence). The DNA for the CDR3 is TGTGCCAGCAGTTTTCTTACAGGGGGCACAGATACGCAGTATTTT. It is translated as CASSFLTGGTDTQYF.

V is TRBV29-1 and J is TRBJ2-7; 9 positions agree with TRBD1. Germline loops: CDR1 SQVTM, CDR2 ANQGSEA. The CDR3 covers 13 residues. The trim removed 7 bases at V and 8 bases at J, leaving 12 bases unmatched. The CDR3 loop reads CSALQGASKQQYF. In DNA form, the CDR3 reads TGCAGCGCCCTACAGGGGGCCTCTAAACAGCAGTACTTC.

The J gene is TRBJ2-7, the V gene TRBV19, with a weak D call TRBD2 (6 bases). V lost 7 bases, J lost 9 bases, and 22 bases lay in between. The CDR3 has 14 amino acids. The germline CDR1 and CDR2 sequences are LNHDA and SQIVND (reference sequence). CDR3 DNA: TGTGCCAGTAAAGAGGACACCGCTCTAGCGTGGCAGTACTTC. Protein sequence: CASKEDTALAWQYF.

The chain has TRBV27 and TRBJ1-2; weak D call: TRBD1 (5 bases). V was clipped by 6 bases and J by 1 base, with 6 bases between them. The CDR3 covers 12 residues. Germline-derived CDR1 and CDR2 are MNHEY and SMNVEV (reference sequence). The CDR3 DNA reads TGTGCCAGCAGGACAGTTAACTATGGCTACACCTTC. It codes for CASRTVNYGYTF.